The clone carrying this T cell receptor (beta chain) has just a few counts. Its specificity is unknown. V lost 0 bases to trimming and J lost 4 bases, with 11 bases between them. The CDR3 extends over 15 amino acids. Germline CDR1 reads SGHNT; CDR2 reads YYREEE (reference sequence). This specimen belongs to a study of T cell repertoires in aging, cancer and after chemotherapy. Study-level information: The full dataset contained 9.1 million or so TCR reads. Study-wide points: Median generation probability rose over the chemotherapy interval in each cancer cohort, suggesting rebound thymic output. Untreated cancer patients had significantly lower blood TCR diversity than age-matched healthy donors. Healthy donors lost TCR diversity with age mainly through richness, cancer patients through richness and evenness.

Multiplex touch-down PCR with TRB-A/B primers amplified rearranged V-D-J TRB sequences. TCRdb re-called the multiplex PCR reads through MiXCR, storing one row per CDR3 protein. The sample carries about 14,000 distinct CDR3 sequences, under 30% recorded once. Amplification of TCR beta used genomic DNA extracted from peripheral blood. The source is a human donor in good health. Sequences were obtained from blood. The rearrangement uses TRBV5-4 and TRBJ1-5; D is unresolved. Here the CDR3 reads CASSLGGFKNQPQHF. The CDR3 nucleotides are TGTGCCAGCAGCTTGGGAGGGTTTAAGAATCAGCCCCAGCATTTT.